This T cell receptor (beta chain) was captured in a study of CD8+ T cells in alopecia areata. The study team obtained lesional scalp punch biopsies and peripheral blood from alopecia areata patients. The CDR3 loop spans 10 amino acids. Deletions cut 8 bases from V and 1 base from J, with 5 bases between. Germline loops: CDR1 DFQATT, CDR2 SNEGSKA (reference sequence). As the sequencing template, cDNA was produced by extracting RNA and reverse transcribing it. TCRdb's table, derived via immunoSEQ multiplex PCR, lists solely in-frame clones and lacks some. The sample consists of almost 250,000 clones, 67% of them appearing once.

This receptor was obtained from a human donor with alopecia areata. The V call is TRBV20-1, the J call TRBJ1-1; D not certain. The material was CD4+ T cells sorted from blood, obtained at week 0. CDR3 amino acids: CSPANTEAFF. Written as DNA, the CDR3 is TGCAGTCCAGCGAACACTGAAGCTTTCTTT.